This TCR beta chain was documented in a study of radiation and T cells in renal cell carcinoma. Study observations and caveats: Compared with controls, irradiated tumors showed greater TCR clonality.

The sample's treatment: treatment-naive control, cytoreductive nephrectomy. The patient's renal cell carcinoma had clear cell pathology. Control tumor donors were a handful of females and around 11 males, median age about 50 years. This clone was counted a single time. Its antigen is unidentified. TCRdb keeps only in-frame clones here, not all; method: immunoSEQ multiplex PCR. This sample has roughly 18,000 clones, with over 50% found just once. V lost 4 bases to trimming and J lost 5 bases; unmatched junction nucleotides: 8. CDR1 and CDR2 (germline): SGHTS, YDEGEE. The CDR3 contains 14 residues. The rearrangement uses TRBV5-8 and TRBJ1-2; 7 bases line up with TRBD1. Sequences were derived from tumor tissue, sampled from a patient whose treatment was nephrectomy without radiotherapy. The clonotype was recovered from a man in his fifties with renal cell carcinoma. In nucleotides, the CDR3 is TGTGCCAGCAGCCGACTTACAGGGGATTATGGCTACACCTTC. Its protein product is CASSRLTGDYGYTF.